What follows are 18 T cell receptor beta chains derived from one specimen sequenced in a study of T cells in Graves' hyperthyroidism and ophthalmopathy. Researchers amplified the TCR beta CDR3 regions from RNA transcripts. TCR CDR3 regions were first amplified by RT-PCR with HTBI primers. Each CDR3 protein is one row after TCRdb ran MiXCR on the multiplex PCR reads. The data hold about 400,000 distinct CDR3 sequences, with around 15% observed a single time. Sequencing was carried out using blood. Receptor source: a man aged 50 to 60 with Graves' ophthalmopathy.

The CDR3 DNA sequence: TGTGCCAGCAGCTTAGTTCGGACAGGGAAACGCTACACCTTC. Translating gives CASSLVRTGKRYTF. This chain uses TRBV11-2 with TRBJ1-2; 8 bases line up with TRBD1. The CDR3 contains 14 residues. Germline CDR1 and CDR2: SGHAT and FQNNGV. The V segment lost 1 base and the J segment 9 bases; nucleotides outside the gene matches: 7.

This clonotype was observed at least ten times. The genes are TRBV20-1 and TRBJ2-7; no clear D. Looked up from germline, CDR1 is DFQATT and CDR2 is SNEGSKA (reference sequence). This CDR3 has 15 amino acids. V gave up 5 bases and J gave up 2 bases, with 19 bases separating them. The CDR3 spells CSAEGSRNPPYEQYF. The CDR3 DNA sequence: TGCAGTGCTGAAGGCAGCAGAAACCCCCCCTACGAGCAGTACTTC.

The rearrangement joins TRBV4-1 to TRBJ1-5; 7 bases are shared with TRBD1. The germline CDR1 and CDR2 sequences are MGHRA and YSYEKL. J gave up 4 bases and V 1 base, and 4 bases lay outside the gene matches. The CDR3 runs to 15 residues. The CDR3 DNA reads as TGCGCCAGCAGCCAAGTGACAGGGAAAAATCAGCCCCAGCATTTT. This sequence encodes CASSQVTGKNQPQHF.

This clonotype was observed at least ten times. The chain uses TRBV28 and TRBJ1-5; no reliable D call. The germline V gene encodes CDR1 MDHEN and CDR2 SYDVKM. CDR3 size: 13 residues. Trimming took off 6 bases at V and 6 bases at J, with 12 bases between the two ends. The CDR3 protein is CASSPPRGQPQHF. In nucleotides, the CDR3 is TGTGCCAGCAGCCCTCCGCGGGGTCAGCCCCAGCATTTT.

This clonotype came up many times. The genes are TRBV28 and TRBJ2-2; no clear D. The CDR3 totals 14 residues. In germline, CDR1 is MDHEN, CDR2 SYDVKM. Trimming cost V 2 bases and J 7 bases, with 11 bases left between them. The CDR3 DNA follows: TGTGCCAGCAGTTTACCGGTGGTCGGCGGGGAGCTGTTTTTT. Translated: CASSLPVVGGELFF.

V gene TRBV9 combines with J gene TRBJ2-3; 14 nucleotides match TRBD2. The ends lost 3 bases at V and 6 bases at J; junction bases unmatched: 6. This CDR3 region has 16 residues. Germline V gene sequence: CDR1 SGDLS, CDR2 YYNGEE. The CDR3 DNA sequence: TGTGCCAGCAGCGCAGGGACTAGCGGGAGTTTGGATACGCAGTATTTT. As protein: CASSAGTSGSLDTQYF.

This clonotype was seen more than once but under ten times. The V call is TRBV3-1, the J call TRBJ2-7; D is uncertain. Trimming stripped 0 bases from V and 4 bases from J, with 13 bases between. The CDR3 totals 15 residues. CDR1 and CDR2 (germline): LGHDT, YNNKEL (reference sequence). Written as DNA, the CDR3 is TGTGCCAGCAGCCAAGAGGCTCTAATCGGGTACGAGCAGTACTTC. Residues: CASSQEALIGYEQYF.

This clonotype was recorded many times. The V call is TRBV18, the J call TRBJ2-1; 9 nucleotides agree with TRBD2. The V gene end was trimmed by 3 bases and the J gene end by 7 bases; junction bases not matched to a gene: 7. The CDR3 loop spans 15 amino acids. Germline assignment: CDR1 KGHSH and CDR2 LQKENI. In DNA form, the CDR3 reads TGTGCCAGCTCACCGTCGCGGGAGGGAGGGAATGAGCAGTTCTTC. Amino acid sequence: CASSPSREGGNEQFF. The whole variable domain, filled in from reference TRBV18 and TRBJ2-1, reads NAGVMQNPRHLVRRRGQEARLRCSPMKGHSHVYWYRQLPEEGLKFMVYLQKENIIDESGMPKERFSAEFPKEGPSILRIQQVVRGDSAAYFCASSPSREGGNEQFFGPGTRLTVL.

This clonotype was detected only a few times. This chain uses TRBV6-1 with TRBJ1-3; D is unresolved. With 4 bases removed from V and 3 bases from J, the gap between germline ends came to 10 bases. Germline assignment: CDR1 MNHNS and CDR2 SASEGT. The CDR3 runs to 14 residues. The CDR3 protein is CASSGQNRGNTIYF. The CDR3 DNA reads as TGTGCCAGCAGTGGTCAGAACCGTGGAAACACCATATATTTT.

In its sample, this clonotype was seen a few times. The rearrangement joins TRBV25-1 to TRBJ1-2; D is possibly TRBD1 (5 bases). Germline CDR1 MGHDK, CDR2 SYGVNS. V was shortened by 3 bases and J by 7 bases, with 12 bases between the two germline ends. The CDR3 consists of 13 residues. Here the CDR3 DNA reads TGTGCCAGCAGTGACGCACGGGGGGGTGGCTACACCTTC. Its translation: CASSDARGGGYTF.

This clonotype has at least ten counts. V gene TRBV20-1 combines with J gene TRBJ2-3; the D gene is possibly TRBD2 (6 bases). Trimming left V 6 bases short and J 2 bases short, with 12 bases between. The CDR3 spans 13 residues. Per the germline V gene, CDR1 is DFQATT and CDR2 is SNEGSKA (reference sequence). In nucleotides, the CDR3 is TGCAGTGCCCGGGACTCGTCCACAGATACGCAGTATTTT. Translating it yields CSARDSSTDTQYF.

The table lists this clonotype with a few counts. The chain links TRBV2 to TRBJ2-7; TRBD1 aligns across 10 bases. With 7 bases clipped from V and 2 bases from J, the junction kept 17 bases outside the gene matches. Germline CDR1 is SNHLY and CDR2 is FYNNEI. The CDR3 consists of 18 residues. Here the CDR3 DNA reads TGTGCCAGCAATTCGGGACAGGGGACAAAGCGGGGGACCTACGAGCAGTACTTC. It yields the protein CASNSGQGTKRGTYEQYF.

V gene TRBV28 combines with J gene TRBJ2-6, with D possibly TRBD2 on 5 matching bases. This CDR3 spans 14 amino acids. Germline loops: CDR1 MDHEN, CDR2 SYDVKM. Trimming cost V 6 bases and J 1 base, with 7 bases left between them. The DNA for the CDR3 is TGTGCCAGCAGAGTAGCGTCTGGGGCCAACGTCCTGACTTTC. Amino acid sequence: CASRVASGANVLTF.

The chain couples TRBV20-1 to TRBJ2-3, with TRBD2 matching 9 bases. V was pared by 6 bases and J by 1 base, with 5 bases of the junction left unmatched. This CDR3 is built from 14 residues. The germline gives CDR1 DFQATT, CDR2 SNEGSKA (reference sequence). In DNA, the CDR3 is TGCAGTGCCAAAAAGCGGGGGGGCACAGATACGCAGTATTTT. This sequence encodes CSAKKRGGTDTQYF.

This clonotype was picked up one time. A much more abundant neighbour one base away suggests this may be a read error. The rearrangement joins TRBV24-1 to TRBJ1-5, with D hard to call. Trimming took off 11 bases at V and 4 bases at J, with 17 bases between the two ends. The CDR3 contains 14 residues. Germline V gives CDR1 KGHDR, CDR2 SFDVKD. CDR3 in amino acids: CAIGGTKGNQPQHF. The DNA for the CDR3 is TGTGCCATCGGAGGCACGAAGGGAAATCAGCCCCAGCATTTT.

This chain uses TRBV9 with TRBJ2-7, with D possibly TRBD1 on 6 matching bases. The CDR3 is 13 residues long. Germline CDR1 is SGDLS and CDR2 is YYNGEE. Between the trimmed V and J ends, which lost 3 bases and 4 bases, there was a span of 11 bases. The CDR3 DNA reads TGTGCCAGCAGCGGCATTACAGGGTACGAGCAGTACTTC. Translated, it gives CASSGITGYEQYF.

This clonotype was seen repeatedly, ten times or more. The gene calls are TRBV5-1 and TRBJ2-7, with 8 nucleotides matching TRBD1. CDR3 length: 17 amino acids. The junction had 8 bases not matched to a gene; V was cut back by 0 bases and J by 0 bases. The germline CDR1 and CDR2 sequences are SGHRS and YFSETQ. The CDR3 here is CASSLASGQGISYEQYF. CDR3 nucleotide sequence: TGCGCCAGCAGCTTGGCCAGCGGACAGGGAATCTCCTACGAGCAGTACTTC.

This clonotype appeared a few times. The J gene is TRBJ2-7, the V gene TRBV5-4; tentatively, D is TRBD2 (6 bases). Germline CDR1 is SGHNT and CDR2 is YYREEE (reference sequence). The CDR3 sequence is 15 residues long. The V and J ends lost 3 bases and 2 bases respectively, with 15 bases between them. The CDR3 bases are TGTGCCAGCAGCTGGGGGGTCCAAGGCCCCTACGAGCAGTACTTC. This sequence encodes CASSWGVQGPYEQYF. Combining the CDR3 with reference TRBV5-4 and TRBJ2-7 gives the whole variable domain ETGVTQSPTHLIKTRGQQVTLRCSSQSGHNTVSWYQQALGQGPQFIFQYYREEENGRGNFPPRFSGLQFPNYSSELNVNALELDDSALYLCASSWGVQGPYEQYFGPGTRLTVT.